Detailed here is one T cell receptor (beta chain). Distinct nucleotide sequences in the sample also encode this CDR3. Repertoires were generated with immunoSEQ multiplex PCR, while TCRdb's copy carries only in-frame clones and drops some. Of 150,000 to 200,000 clones listed, about four fifths are singletons. In germline, CDR1 is SGHRS, CDR2 YFSETQ. Trimming cost V 3 bases and J 4 bases; bases outside gene matches: 5. This CDR3 region has 14 residues. These data are taken from a study of blood T cell repertoires in COVID-19. The rearrangement joins TRBV5-1 to TRBJ1-1, with TRBD1 matching over 8 bases. The receptor comes from an older man who had recovered from COVID-19. Sequencing was performed on peripheral blood. The CDR3, as DNA: TGCGCCAGCAGCTCCGGGACAGGAGGCACTGAAGCTTTCTTT. Translated: CASSSGTGGTEAFF.